The rows below give T cell receptor beta chains drawn from one sample of a study of cytomegalovirus exposure and HLA in healthy donors. Method: immunoSEQ multiplex PCR; TCRdb's copy keeps in-frame clones and lacks some. The sample shows 150,000 to 200,000 clones, roughly 88% of them seen only once. Sequencing used PBMCs. These receptors came from a woman between 18 and 29 years old in good health and CMV-seronegative. Both conserved end residues are part of each CDR3. The order of the fields is J gene, D gene, V gene, clone size, CDR3 DNA, CDR3 protein. D genes are given only for firm matches. Only some rows state a clone size, as once, few, many or a class for expanded clones.

TRBJ1-5 | TRBD1 | TRBV12-5 | . | TGTGCTAGTGGTTGGACAGGGCCCACAAATCAGCCCCAGCATTTT | CASGWTGPTNQPQHF
TRBJ2-7 | TRBD1 | TRBV6-1 | . | TGTGCCAGCAGTGTAACCGGGACAGGGGCTTTCGAGCAGTACTTC | CASSVTGTGAFEQYF
TRBJ1-1 | . | TRBV2 | few | TGTGCCAGCAGGCCCGAGGGTGAAGCTTTCTTT | CASRPEGEAFF
TRBJ2-7 | TRBD1 | TRBV5-6 | . | TGTGCCAGCAGCCTGGGTTTCAGGACAGGGGGCGTATACGAGCAGTACTTC | CASSLGFRTGGVYEQYF
TRBJ1-1 | . | TRBV7-6 | . | TGTGCCAGCAGCTCGCAAGGGGAGGTGAACACTGAAGCTTTCTTT | CASSSQGEVNTEAFF
TRBJ2-1 | . | TRBV5-6 | . | TGTGCCAGCAGCTTGGATCGCTACAATGAGCAGTTCTTC | CASSLDRYNEQFF
TRBJ2-3 | TRBD2 | TRBV5-1 | . | TGCGCCAGCAGCGAACTAGCGGGAGTACCTAGCACAGATACGCAGTATTTT | CASSELAGVPSTDTQYF
TRBJ2-1 | . | TRBV30 | . | TGTGCCTGGGGTGGGCCTAGTAGGGGGCAGTTCTTC | CAWGGPSRGQFF
TRBJ1-2 | . | TRBV5-1 | once | TGCGCCAGCAGCTCCCAAGCCAACTATGGCTACACCTTC | CASSSQANYGYTF
TRBJ1-3 | . | TRBV2 | few | TGTGCCAGCAGTCCTACCGGGACATCTTCCGGAAACACCATATATTTT | CASSPTGTSSGNTIYF
TRBJ1-3 | TRBD1 | TRBV11-2 | . | TGTGCCAGCAGCTTGGGACAGGGAGTCGGAAACACCATATATTTT | CASSLGQGVGNTIYF
TRBJ1-4 | . | TRBV10-1 | few | TGCGCCAGCAGTGAGCCCAAGCCAGGGGCAAAACTGTTTTTT | CASSEPKPGAKLFF
TRBJ2-5 | . | TRBV30 | . | TGTGCCTGGAGCCGCCAAGAGACCCAGTACTTC | CAWSRQETQYF
TRBJ2-7 | TRBD2 | TRBV5-4 | . | TGTGCCAGCAGCCCCATGGGGGAGGGCTCCTACGAGCAGTACTTC | CASSPMGEGSYEQYF
TRBJ2-1 | TRBD1 | TRBV7-7 | . | TGTGCCAGCAGCTTACAACCCACCGGGACAGGGGGGAGTAATGAGCAGTTCTTC | CASSLQPTGTGGSNEQFF
TRBJ2-7 | . | TRBV4-1 | . | TGCGCCAGCAGCCAAATTAAGAGCTTTAGCTCCTACGAGCAGTACTTC | CASSQIKSFSSYEQYF
TRBJ2-4 | . | TRBV4-2 | . | TGTGCCAGCAGCCAAGAACACCTAGCCAAAAACATTCAGTACTTC | CASSQEHLAKNIQYF
TRBJ2-5 | TRBD1 | TRBV19 | . | TGTGCCAGTAGTCAGGCCCAGGGGGCTTTGGAGACCCAGTACTTC | CASSQAQGALETQYF
TRBJ2-1 | TRBD1 | TRBV7-7 | . | TGTGCCAGCAGCCTGGGACAGGGGGTCTACAATGAGCAGTTCTTC | CASSLGQGVYNEQFF
TRBJ2-5 | . | TRBV18 | once | TGTGCCAGCTCACCACGCCCAGGGGCCCAAGAGACCCAGTACTTC | CASSPRPGAQETQYF
TRBJ2-2 | . | TRBV19 | . | TGTGCGTCCGAGAAGCCTGGCGGGGAGCTGTTTTTT | CASEKPGGELFF
TRBJ1-1 | TRBD1 | TRBV25-1 | . | TGTGCCAGCAGTGAATACGGGACAGACCCTGAAGCTTTCTTT | CASSEYGTDPEAFF
TRBJ1-4 | TRBD1 | TRBV18 | . | TGTGCCAGCTCACCGCAGGGGGCGGGCGGTGAAAAACTGTTTTTT | CASSPQGAGGEKLFF
TRBJ2-3 | . | TRBV18 | . | TGTGCCAGCTCACCGGCAGGGGCAGATACGCAGTATTTT | CASSPAGADTQYF
TRBJ1-5 | . | TRBV5-1 | few | TGCGCCAGCAGCTTGGGGCCAGGGGATCAGCCCCAGCATTTT | CASSLGPGDQPQHF
TRBJ2-5 | . | TRBV30 | . | TGTGCCTGGAGTGCAGGAACCCAAGAGACCCAGTACTTC | CAWSAGTQETQYF
TRBJ1-2 | . | TRBV5-4 | . | TGTGCCAGCAGCTTGGGGGGGCTCAACTATGGCTACACCTTC | CASSLGGLNYGYTF
TRBJ1-1 | TRBD1 | TRBV11-3 | . | TGTGCCAGCAGCTGGGGCAGGGGGGAAGCTTTCTTT | CASSWGRGEAFF
TRBJ2-5 | TRBD2 | TRBV7-7 | . | TGTGCCAGCAGCCAGAGAATAGCGGGAGGGCCGCAAGAGACCCAGTACTTC | CASSQRIAGGPQETQYF
TRBJ2-7 | TRBD2 | TRBV10-3 | . | TGTGCCAGCGGGGGGGATTCCTACGAGCAGTACTTC | CASGGDSYEQYF
TRBJ2-1 | . | TRBV18 | . | TGTGCCAGCTCAACCGCCGCTAGGGGCTGGGAAATCAATGAGCAGTTCTTC | CASSTAARGWEINEQFF
TRBJ1-4 | TRBD1 | TRBV5-1 | . | TGCGCCAGCAGCCATGACTGGGACAGCCATGAAAAACTGTTTTTT | CASSHDWDSHEKLFF
TRBJ2-7 | TRBD2 | TRBV7-8 | . | TGTGCCAGCAGCAAGCGGGAGGGCCGCTACGAGCAGTACTTC | CASSKREGRYEQYF
TRBJ1-4 | TRBD1 | TRBV10-2 | . | TGCGCCAGCACAGGGGGCTGGGGTAATGAAAAACTGTTTTTT | CASTGGWGNEKLFF
TRBJ1-3 | . | TRBV25-1 | . | TGTGCCAGCAGTGAACTGGGACACTCTGGAAACACCATATATTTT | CASSELGHSGNTIYF
TRBJ1-2 | . | TRBV2 | . | TGTGCCAGCACACAACAGGGATTCAACTATGGCTACACCTTC | CASTQQGFNYGYTF
TRBJ2-7 | . | TRBV6-6 | many | TGTGCCAGCAACCTAGGGGGATCCTACGAGCAGTACTTC | CASNLGGSYEQYF
TRBJ1-6 | . | TRBV30 | . | TGTGCCTGGAGCTTGGCCAGGGGTTATTCTTCACCCCTCCACTTT | CAWSLARGYSSPLHF
TRBJ2-7 | . | TRBV18 | . | TGTGCCAGCTCACCGTCGACAGTTACCCTCGGCGAGCAGTACTTC | CASSPSTVTLGEQYF
TRBJ1-2 | TRBD1 | TRBV29-1 | . | TGCAGCGTTGTGGGACCCGGGACAGGGATTAAGAACTATGGCTACACCTTC | CSVVGPGTGIKNYGYTF
TRBJ1-1 | TRBD1 | TRBV27 | . | TGTGCCAGCAGTTTATGGACAGGAACGAACACTGAAGCTTTCTTT | CASSLWTGTNTEAFF
TRBJ1-1 | TRBD1 | TRBV7-3 | few | TGTGCCAGCAGCAATAGTCCCGGGACAGGTTCGGCTTTCTTT | CASSNSPGTGSAFF
TRBJ2-1 | . | TRBV15 | . | TGTGCCACCAGCAGAGATCAGATTAGGGGCTTGAACAATGAGCAGTTCTTC | CATSRDQIRGLNNEQFF
TRBJ2-3 | TRBD2 | TRBV5-4 | once | TGTGCCAGCAGCTACCGACTAGCGGGGGGCACAGATACGCAGTATTTT | CASSYRLAGGTDTQYF
TRBJ1-1 | . | TRBV14 | . | TGTGCCAGCAGCCAAGCGCGTCAGGGTTCTGAAGCTTTCTTT | CASSQARQGSEAFF
TRBJ2-7 | . | TRBV5-5 | . | TGTGCCAGCAGCTTGGCCCTGACAGGCGGCCTTTACGAGCAGTACTTC | CASSLALTGGLYEQYF
TRBJ2-7 | TRBD1 | TRBV4-2 | . | TGTGCCAGCAGCCCAACGGGACAGGGGGAATACGAGCAGTACTTC | CASSPTGQGEYEQYF
TRBJ1-2 | TRBD1 | TRBV30 | once | TGTGCCTGGGGGACAGGAAACTATGGCTACACCTTC | CAWGTGNYGYTF
TRBJ1-5 | TRBD1 | TRBV27 | . | TGTGCCAGCAGGCAGGACAGGGGGAGTTATAGCAATCAGCCCCAGCATTTT | CASRQDRGSYSNQPQHF
TRBJ1-4 | . | TRBV5-1 | few | TGCGCCAGCAGCCTAGCGGGGGGGAATGATGAAAAACTGTTTTTT | CASSLAGGNDEKLFF